The present T cell receptor beta chain was sequenced within a study of identical twins. Study results and caveats: One should note that invariant MAIT and iNKT cells could partly confound zero-insertion analyses. Sequences that were beta out-of-frame showed weaker excess twin sharing. Cross-sectional statistical analysis was relied on for the conclusions, without the same donors being followed.

MiXCR, applied by TCRdb to the 5' RACE reads, yields one record per CDR3 protein. The table shows 420,000 or so distinct CDR3 sequences, with less than 20% occurring only once. V lost 7 bases and J lost 0; bases outside the gene matches: 8. The CDR3 length is 14 residues. The germline gives CDR1 SQVTM, CDR2 ANQGSEA. Only healthy Caucasians were included as donors. Of note for this clonotype: The target antigen is unknown.

The chain carries TRBV29-1 and TRBJ2-7; 8 bases map to TRBD1. The source of this sequence is a man aged 45-65 years in good health. The sequencing input was naive T cells sorted from blood. The CDR3 region has the DNA TGCAGCGCCGTGACAGGGGATCACTCCTACGAGCAGTACTTC. This sequence encodes CSAVTGDHSYEQYF.